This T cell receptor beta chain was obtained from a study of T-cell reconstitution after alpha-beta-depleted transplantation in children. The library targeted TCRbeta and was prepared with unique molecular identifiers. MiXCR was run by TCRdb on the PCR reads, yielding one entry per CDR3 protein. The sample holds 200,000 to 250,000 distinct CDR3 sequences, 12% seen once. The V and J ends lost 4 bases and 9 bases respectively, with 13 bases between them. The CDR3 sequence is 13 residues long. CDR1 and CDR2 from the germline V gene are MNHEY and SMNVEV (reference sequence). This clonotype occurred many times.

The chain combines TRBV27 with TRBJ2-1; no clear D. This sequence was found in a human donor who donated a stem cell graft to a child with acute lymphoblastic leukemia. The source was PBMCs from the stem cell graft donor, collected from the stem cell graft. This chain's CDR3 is CASSSRATGEQFF. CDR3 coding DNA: TGTGCCAGCAGTTCCCGGGCGACCGGTGAGCAGTTCTTC.